Listed below are T cell receptor beta chains from one sample, sequenced in a study of identical twins. MiXCR, run by TCRdb on the 5' RACE reads, gives a single entry per CDR3 protein. The data hold more than 1.5 million distinct CDR3 sequences, with less than 40% observed a single time. Input material: cord blood. Receptor source: a newborn girl in good health. Each CDR3 is given with its conserved first and last residue. D genes are given only for firm matches. Rows give clone size only sometimes, using once, few, many, or a class for an expanded clone.

D	V	J	size	DNA	CDR3
NA	TRBV27	TRBJ1-2	NA	TGTGCCAGCAGTTTATCCGCACAGTTCTGTGGCTACACCTTC	CASSLSAQFCGYTF
TRBD2	TRBV7-2	TRBJ2-3	NA	TGTGCCAGCAGCACGGGACTACCCGGCCTAGATACGCAGTATTTT	CASSTGLPGLDTQYF
TRBD2	TRBV20-1	TRBJ2-5	NA	TGCAGTGCTAGAGCCCTAGGCGGAGTAGCGGGGAAGTACCAAGAGACCCAGTACTTC	CSARALGGVAGKYQETQYF
TRBD2	TRBV6-4	TRBJ2-1	NA	TGTGCCAGCAGCGGACTAGCGGGGGGTGTCAATGAGCAGTTCTTC	CASSGLAGGVNEQFF
NA	TRBV20-1	TRBJ1-3	NA	TGCAGTGCGGGGCTGCTACCTGGAAACACCATATATTTT	CSAGLLPGNTIYF
TRBD1	TRBV11-2	TRBJ2-4	once	TGTGCCAGCACCAAAGGACAGGGGATGTACATTCAGTACTTC	CASTKGQGMYIQYF
TRBD1	TRBV24-1	TRBJ2-1	NA	TGTGCCACCAGTGATTCGACAGGGGCGTCCTACAATGAGCAGTTCTTC	CATSDSTGASYNEQFF
NA	TRBV20-1	TRBJ1-1	NA	TGCAGTGGACCCGACGGTCGGGGGACTGAAGCTTTCTTT	CSGPDGRGTEAFF
TRBD1	TRBV29-1	TRBJ2-5	many	TGCAGCGTTGGACAGGGAAGTAGGCAAGAGACCCAGTACTTC	CSVGQGSRQETQYF
TRBD1	TRBV20-1	TRBJ2-7	NA	TGCAGTGCTGGCGGACAGGGGATCTCCTACGAGCAGTACTTC	CSAGGQGISYEQYF
TRBD1	TRBV12-3/TRBV12-4	TRBJ2-5	NA	TGTGCCAGCAGTACAAACGGACAGGCCCCCCAGTACTTC	CASSTNGQAPQYF
TRBD2	TRBV24-1	TRBJ2-3	few	TGTGCCACCAGTACGGGGGGGTACCCCACAGATACGCAGTATTTT	CATSTGGYPTDTQYF
NA	TRBV12-3/TRBV12-4	TRBJ2-3	few	TGTGCCAGCAGTTCACGACAGGTTGCAGATACGCAGTATTTT	CASSSRQVADTQYF